This T cell receptor (beta chain) was sequenced for a study of blood T cell repertoires in COVID-19 (dated by TCRdb to about 2020). Regarding the study in general: Samples covering the acute and convalescent phases of COVID-19 were provided by collaborators in the United States, Italy and Spain. The samples were drawn from the first 160 participants of the ongoing ImmuneRACE study and from over 950 subjects provided by 6 global collaborators. The repertoires were made available in a free public database intended to serve as a resource for research on the immune response to SARS-CoV-2. Deeply sampled blood TCRbeta repertoires from subjects exposed to, actively infected with, or recovered from COVID-19 were included in the dataset. The sample metadata nearly always contained a de-identified subject ID, COVID-19 status, age in years and sex. HLA class I and class II types, where available, came from metadata supplied by the sample provider rather than from assay-based typing. The prospective study material was composed of cDNA or gDNA derived from T cells, B-cell-depleted T cells, or PBMCs.

The CDR1 and CDR2 encoded by the germline V gene (reference sequence) are LNHDA and SQIVND. The CDR3 starts with the cysteine, ends with the phenylalanine, and has 15 residues. The read is trimmed to its CDR3 DNA, 45 bases read in frame from base 1. Ends trimmed: V by 6 bases, J by 5 bases; bases unmatched to a gene: 10. TCRbeta CDR3 regions were amplified from genomic DNA by means of the immunoSEQ Assay, a bias-controlled multiplex PCR. On the study's bioinformatics: The number of nucleated cells in each sample was estimated from the amplification of reference gene primers within the assay. To quantify the absolute abundance of each unique TCRbeta CDR3 rearrangement, sequence reads were collapsed and filtered. For each sample, productive Simpson clonality was calculated by taking the square root of Simpson's diversity index across productive rearrangements. TCRdb took this table from immuneACCESS and kept in-frame rearrangements with V and J called. Such tables lack part of the clones; where checked against another copy, unresolved V genes explain under half of the gap, and the rest is unexplained. V, J and clone size are taken as reported in that table, and D and trimming were inferred from the DNA itself. Counted in this sample were about 220,000 clones; around four fifths of them appeared once. In total, the top ten clones hold roughly 5.1% of the sample.

Turning to this clone: No cognate antigen has been identified for it. No much larger clone exists at a distance of one base, and base qualities are not known.

One collaborating source in Seattle enrolled patients during active infection and followed them longitudinally through the course of disease. The collaborating institutions used their own protocols to collect whole blood in K2EDTA tubes. Collaborator samples were shipped for TCRbeta analysis as frozen whole blood, isolated PBMCs, or DNA extracted from either sample type. Broad study findings and their caveats: Clinical and demographic metadata were provided uncurated, with the amount varying by source and participant.

This chain is built from TRBV19 and TRBJ2-1, and 7 junctional nucleotides match TRBD2. The sequenced sample consisted of peripheral blood. The clonotype was recovered from a woman between 65 and 79 years old with COVID-19, enrolled during active disease. The CDR3: CASRLRGEGNNEQFF. The nucleotides read TGTGCCAGTAGGCTCCGGGGGGAGGGAAACAATGAGCAGTTCTTC. The reference TRBV19 and TRBJ2-1 proteins fill in what lies around the CDR3, so the full variable domain reads DGGITQSPKYLFRKEGQNVTLSCEQNLNHDAMYWYRQDPGQGLRLIYYSQIVNDFQKGDIAEGYSVSREKKESFPLTVTSAQKNPTAFYLCASRLRGEGNNEQFFGPGTRLTVL.